A single sample is the source of the 23 T cell receptor beta chains below, sequenced in a study of cytomegalovirus exposure and HLA in healthy donors. The PCR employed 60 Vbeta primers together with 13 Jbeta primers. Assay used: immunoSEQ multiplex PCR; TCRdb lists only in-frame clones, some missing. The table has about 76,000 clones, 65% to 85% seen once; the top ten hold roughly 5.2%. The sample was PBMCs. These TCRs come from a man aged 60 to 69 in good health and CMV-seropositive.

The rearrangement uses TRBV18 and TRBJ1-1; 8 bases map to TRBD1. Per the germline V gene, CDR1 is KGHSH and CDR2 is LQKENI. V gave up 3 bases and J gave up 1 base; unmatched junction bases: 7. This CDR3 is 16 amino acids long. DNA for the CDR3: TGTGCCAGCTCACCGGGACAGGTTAGAAGGAACACTGAAGCTTTCTTT. Translating it yields CASSPGQVRRNTEAFF.

This clone was observed a few times. The V gene is TRBV6-4, the J gene TRBJ2-2, with D possibly being TRBD2 (6 bases). Germline CDR1 and CDR2: MRHNA and SNTAGT. The CDR3 runs 16 residues. The V and J ends lost 5 bases and 6 bases respectively, with 19 bases between them. The CDR3 protein is CASSPFGGGGSGELFF. The CDR3 DNA is TGTGCCAGCAGTCCCTTTGGGGGAGGAGGTTCCGGGGAGCTGTTTTTT.

CDR3 region: CASSAGLAGEQYF. CDR3 coding DNA: TGTGCCAGCAGCGCGGGACTAGCTGGCGAGCAGTACTTC. The rearrangement joins TRBV9 to TRBJ2-7; TRBD2 matches at 9 bases. From germline, CDR1 is SGDLS and CDR2 YYNGEE. The V segment lost 3 bases and the J segment 6 bases; nucleotides outside the gene matches: 4. CDR3 length: 13 residues.

The V call is TRBV9, the J call TRBJ1-5; D call uncertain. Per the germline V gene, CDR1 is SGDLS and CDR2 is YYNGEE. The CDR3 is 14 amino acids. The germline V and J ends were trimmed by 3 bases and 3 bases, with 10 bases remaining between them. The CDR3 protein is CASSANSVNQPQHF. CDR3 coding DNA: TGTGCCAGCAGCGCCAATAGTGTCAATCAGCCCCAGCATTTT. The entire variable domain, with the rest obtained from reference TRBV9 and TRBJ1-5, is as follows: DSGVTQTPKHLITATGQRVTLRCSPRSGDLSVYWYQQSLDQGLQFLIQYYNGEERAKGNILERFSAQQFPDLHSELNLSSLELGDSALYFCASSANSVNQPQHFGDGTRLSIL.

The chain combines TRBV2 with TRBJ2-1, with 8 bases that match TRBD2. Unmatched junction bases numbered 17, after V lost 6 bases and J lost 7 bases. The length of the CDR3 is 17 residues. The germline CDR1 and CDR2 sequences are SNHLY and FYNNEI. CDR3 coding DNA: TGTGCCAGCAGCACAACTCGGGGACTAGGGGTGGGGAATGAGCAGTTCTTC. Protein: CASSTTRGLGVGNEQFF.

The chain employs TRBV2 and TRBJ2-7; 11 nucleotides line up with TRBD1. Germline-derived CDR1 and CDR2 are SNHLY and FYNNEI. This CDR3 is built from 15 residues. V lost 6 bases to trimming and J lost 0 bases; unmatched junction nucleotides: 4. This chain's CDR3 is CASSWGQGGSYEQYF. For the CDR3, the DNA is TGTGCCAGCAGCTGGGGACAGGGGGGCTCCTACGAGCAGTACTTC.

The V call is TRBV30, the J call TRBJ2-7; 7 nucleotides line up with TRBD1. The CDR3 spans 14 residues. Trimming took 3 bases from V and 12 from J; bases not matched to a gene: 17. From germline, CDR1 is GTSNPN and CDR2 SVGIG (reference sequence). The CDR3 here is CAWSETYPRQGMYF. CDR3 sequence (DNA): TGTGCCTGGAGCGAGACTTATCCCAGACAGGGTATGTACTTC.

The gene calls are TRBV18 and TRBJ2-1; 9 bases map to TRBD1. Trimming cost V 4 bases and J 7 bases; bases outside gene matches: 11. The CDR3 runs to 16 residues. The V gene's germline CDR1 is KGHSH and CDR2 LQKENI. The CDR3 nucleotides read TGTGCCAGCTCACGAGTCGGGACAGGGATAAGAAATGAGCAGTTCTTC. Residues: CASSRVGTGIRNEQFF.

This clone was detected a few times. V gene TRBV27 combines with J gene TRBJ2-2, with D tentatively TRBD2 (5 bases). Per germline, CDR1 MNHEY and CDR2 SMNVEV (reference sequence). Trimming cost V 3 bases and J 1 base, with 9 bases left between them. The CDR3 is 15 residues long. The CDR3, as DNA: TGTGCCAGCAGTTTTGCGGCGGGGAACACCGGGGAGCTGTTTTTT. This translates into CASSFAAGNTGELFF.

The rearrangement joins TRBV19 to TRBJ2-7; 7 nucleotides agree with TRBD1. The CDR3 sequence is 12 residues long. The germline V gene encodes CDR1 LNHDA and CDR2 SQIVND (reference sequence). Germline trimming cut 4 bases from V and 3 bases from J; bases unmatched to any gene: 0. The CDR3 here is CASSTGGYEQYF. The CDR3 DNA follows: TGTGCCAGTAGTACAGGGGGCTACGAGCAGTACTTC.

This chain links TRBV2 with TRBJ1-2; no clear D. Germline V gene sequence: CDR1 SNHLY, CDR2 FYNNEI. The CDR3 runs to 14 residues. V lost 4 bases and J lost 4, with 13 bases in between. Written as DNA, the CDR3 is TGTGCCAGCAGTGGGGAGGCAGGTTCCTATGGCTACACCTTC. It encodes CASSGEAGSYGYTF.

This clone was found a few times. The chain is built from TRBV29-1 and TRBJ2-3; 9 nucleotides match TRBD2. The V segment lost 4 bases and the J segment 2 bases; nucleotides outside the gene matches: 7. This CDR3 spans 15 amino acids. The V gene's germline CDR1 is SQVTM and CDR2 ANQGSEA. CDR3 residues: CSVGMREGLTDTQYF. CDR3 coding DNA: TGCAGCGTTGGGATGCGGGAGGGCCTCACAGATACGCAGTATTTT.

The J gene is TRBJ2-7, the V gene TRBV19, with D possibly TRBD1 on 5 matching bases. Germline lookup yields CDR1 LNHDA and CDR2 SQIVND (reference sequence). Trimming pared 4 bases from V and 2 bases from J, leaving 12 bases between. The CDR3 contains 14 residues. The CDR3 loop reads CASSTGPRAYEQYF. DNA for the CDR3: TGTGCCAGTAGTACCGGACCCAGGGCCTACGAGCAGTACTTC.

The gene calls are TRBV11-1 and TRBJ2-6, with 9 positions matching TRBD1. V trimming: 6 bases; J trimming: 4 bases; junction bases outside the gene matches: 10. Germline V gene lookup returns CDR1 SGHAT and CDR2 FQDESV (reference sequence). The CDR3 is 17 residues long. The CDR3, as DNA: TGTGCCAGCAGTTCTCGGACAGGGGCTGGAGGGGCCAACGTCCTGACTTTC. Its protein is CASSSRTGAGGANVLTF.

This chain joins TRBV7-9 and TRBJ2-1; 8 nucleotides match TRBD2. V lost 5 bases and J lost 10; bases outside the gene matches: 4. CDR1 and CDR2 from the germline V gene are SEHNR and FQNEAQ (reference sequence). This CDR3 comprises 12 residues. The CDR3 nucleotides are TGTGCCAGCAGCATTAGCGGGGAGGAGCAGTTCTTC. It codes for CASSISGEEQFF. The entire variable domain, with the rest obtained from reference TRBV7-9 and TRBJ2-1, is as follows: DTGVSQNPRHKITKRGQNVTFRCDPISEHNRLYWYRQTLGQGPEFLTYFQNEAQLEKSRLLSDRFSAERPKGSFSTLEIQRTEQGDSAMYLCASSISGEEQFFGPGTRLTVL.

The chain combines TRBV18 with TRBJ2-7; weak D call: TRBD1 (6 bases). Germline CDR1 reads KGHSH; CDR2 reads LQKENI. Trimming cost V 2 bases and J 2 bases, with 13 bases left between them. This CDR3 is built from 15 residues. The CDR3 reads CASSPGGAGTYEQYF. CDR3 DNA sequence: TGTGCCAGCTCACCAGGGGGCGCGGGTACCTACGAGCAGTACTTC. Based on the CDR3 plus reference TRBV18 and TRBJ2-7, the full variable domain is NAGVMQNPRHLVRRRGQEARLRCSPMKGHSHVYWYRQLPEEGLKFMVYLQKENIIDESGMPKERFSAEFPKEGPSILRIQQVVRGDSAAYFCASSPGGAGTYEQYFGPGTRLTVT.

Only a few counts were recorded for this clone. The rearrangement links TRBV6-5 to TRBJ2-6; D perhaps matches TRBD1 (6 bases). There are 14 residues in the CDR3. V gave up 8 bases and J gave up 2 bases, with 10 bases separating them. Germline CDR1 MNHEY, CDR2 SVGAGI. The CDR3 DNA is TGTGCCAGCGGAAGGACAGCTGGGGCCAACGTCCTGACTTTC. Residues: CASGRTAGANVLTF.

The chain joins TRBV28 to TRBJ1-5; 7 bases match TRBD1. There are 16 residues in the CDR3. The germline gives CDR1 MDHEN, CDR2 SYDVKM. V lost 3 bases, J lost 3 bases, and 8 bases stayed unmatched. In nucleotides, the CDR3 is TGTGCCAGCAGTTTCCCCTCGGGACAGAACAATCAGCCCCAGCATTTT. This sequence encodes CASSFPSGQNNQPQHF.

The V and J genes are TRBV6-5 and TRBJ1-6; weak D call: TRBD1 (6 bases). The CDR3 contains 15 residues. The germline V gene has CDR1 MNHEY and CDR2 SVGAGI. The V gene lost 6 bases and the J gene lost 9 bases, with 18 bases spanning the gap. CDR3 in amino acids: CASSKSTGTTSPLHF. Here the CDR3 DNA reads TGTGCCAGCAGCAAATCTACAGGGACGACTTCACCCCTCCACTTT.

The rearrangement joins TRBV27 to TRBJ1-4; D is uncertain. Germline V gene sequence: CDR1 MNHEY, CDR2 SMNVEV (reference sequence). V was shortened by 2 bases and J by 2 bases, with 9 bases between the two germline ends. The CDR3 sequence is 15 residues long. The CDR3 DNA is TGTGCCAGCAGTTTAGACGGGAGCACTAATGAAAAACTGTTTTTT. Translation: CASSLDGSTNEKLFF.

This clone was seen a handful of times. In DNA form, the CDR3 reads TGTGCCAGCAGCAAGGACAGGGGAAGGTACAATGAGCAGTTCTTC. Residues: CASSKDRGRYNEQFF. V usage is TRBV5-5 and J usage is TRBJ2-1; 9 nucleotides match TRBD1. Germline-derived CDR1 and CDR2 are SGHKS and YYEKEE (reference sequence). The CDR3 consists of 15 residues. V trimming: 4 bases; J trimming: 4 bases; junction bases outside the gene matches: 6.

V gene TRBV10-2 combines with J gene TRBJ2-2, with TRBD2 as a possible D gene (5 bases). V was cut by 3 bases and J by 1 base, with 9 bases left in between. Germline V gives CDR1 WSHSY, CDR2 SAAADI. The CDR3 covers 15 residues. The CDR3 nucleotides are TGCGCCAGCAGTGACCTGAGGGAGAACACCGGGGAGCTGTTTTTT. The encoded protein is CASSDLRENTGELFF.

The rearrangement joins TRBV18 to TRBJ2-7; TRBD1 agrees at 9 bases. From germline, CDR1 is KGHSH and CDR2 LQKENI. The CDR3 runs to 16 residues. Trimming removed 0 bases from V and 3 bases from J; junction bases left unmatched: 6. CDR3 protein: CASSPPVTGGVYEQYF. Written as DNA, the CDR3 is TGTGCCAGCTCACCACCAGTGACAGGGGGGGTCTACGAGCAGTACTTC.